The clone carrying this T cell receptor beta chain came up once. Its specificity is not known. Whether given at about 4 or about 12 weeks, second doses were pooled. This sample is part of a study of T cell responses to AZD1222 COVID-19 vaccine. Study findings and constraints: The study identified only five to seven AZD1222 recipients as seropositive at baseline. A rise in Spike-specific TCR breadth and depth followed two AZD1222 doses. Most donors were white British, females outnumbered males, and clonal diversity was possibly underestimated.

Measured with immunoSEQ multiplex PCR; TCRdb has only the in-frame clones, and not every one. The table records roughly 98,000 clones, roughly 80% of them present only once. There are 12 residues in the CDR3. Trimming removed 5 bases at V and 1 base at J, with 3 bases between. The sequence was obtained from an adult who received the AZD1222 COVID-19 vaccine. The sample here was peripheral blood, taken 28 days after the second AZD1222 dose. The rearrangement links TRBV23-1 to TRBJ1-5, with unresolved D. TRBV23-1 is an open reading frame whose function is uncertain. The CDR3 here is CASSDSNQPQHF. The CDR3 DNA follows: TGCGCCAGCAGTGACAGCAATCAGCCCCAGCATTTT.